The entry below gives a single T cell receptor beta chain sequence along with its context. This receptor's antigen is unknown. Per-nucleotide qualities are absent, and no much larger clonotype sits a single base away. Libraries came from the immunoSEQ multiplex PCR assay. For the multiplex PCR, a mixture combining 60 forward primers for TCR Vbeta segments and 13 reverse primers for TCR Jbeta segments was used. A multiplex PCR assay on genomic DNA amplified the CDR3 region of rearranged TCR beta genes. The amplified TCR beta libraries were sequenced on the Illumina HiSeq System as 87-base-pair reads. As for the original processing: Across the roughly 640 repertoires, a later analysis counted 80 million or so unique TCR beta chains, around 11 million of which were shared by at least two donors. A nearest-neighbor algorithm error-corrected the raw reads and collapsed the reads into unique sequences, merging closely related sequences to remove PCR and sequencing errors. CDR3 sequences were aligned to IMGT reference sequences to assign V, D and J gene segments. For a sequence to be retained, at least a six-nucleotide match to both a V gene segment and a J gene segment was required. Rearrangements were called productive when the CDR3 lacked stop codons and stayed in frame with V and J; all others were non-productive. Following IMGT convention, CDR3 was defined as the stretch from the second conserved V-encoded cysteine to the conserved J-encoded phenylalanine. The earlier analysis of approximately 500 of the donors excluded sequences that lacked an unambiguous match to a single V gene segment. In an earlier analysis of several hundred of the donors, V segments were called functional above 56.7% productive rearrangements and were called segregating when the between-donor standard deviation exceeded 5%. A statistical classification framework was built for diagnosing cytomegalovirus status from the catalog of TCR beta chain sequences. In a later analysis, TCR nucleotide sequences were compared against IMGT/GENE-DB human TR gene sequences so that V and J genes could be assigned. Using the TCRdist pipeline, a later analysis assigned CDR3 sequences along with most-parsimonious VDJ recombination scenarios. In a later analysis, each TCR beta chain was defined by its CDR3 amino acid sequence together with its V-gene family, and reads lacking a unique V-gene family were excluded. In a later analysis, 450 to 600 highly shared, low-generation-probability nucleotide sequences were removed to address suspected cross-contamination and a sequencing artifact. For each public chain, a later analysis derived a clonal expansion index from normalized ranks of inferred template counts within each repertoire. In a later analysis, generation probabilities were computed using a VDJ recombination model fitted to out-of-frame rearrangements, and the results were checked against IGoR. A later analysis scored TCR-TCR, TCR-HLA and TCR-CMV co-occurrence with hypergeometric tests, applying a repertoire-size bias correction to TCR pairs. False discovery rates were estimated in a later analysis by permuting HLA or CMV assignments 20 times. In a later analysis, co-occurring TCRs were grouped using DBSCAN, and TCRdist sequence similarity was added for clustering within HLA-allele-positive subsets. For co-occurrence clustering, repertoires with fewer than 30,000 or more than 120,000 public chains were excluded, along with four or five repertoires with anomalous nucleotide sharing. The immuneACCESS repertoire file appears here via TCRdb, limited to in-frame rearrangements. These files lack a portion of the clones; in checked studies, under half of the deficit traces to unresolved V genes, and the cause of the others is not known. V, J and clone size were drawn from that table, and D and trimming were deduced from the DNA. The sample table lists over 200,000 clones, roughly 89% of them with a count of one. Around 1% of the sample rests with the top ten.

The data belong to a study of cytomegalovirus exposure and HLA in healthy donors (dated by TCRdb to 2016 to 2017). Background for the entire study: An earlier analysis of some 600 of the donors reported 276 Gb of sequence data and around 110 million unique TCR beta sequences obtained from 150 million to 200 million T cells. An early release that covered some 640 HLA-typed donors contained approximately 300 gigabases of sequencing data and about 84 million unique TCR sequences. Of the 398 genotyped donors, roughly 85% fell in the genetic ancestry cluster associated with self-reported Caucasian donors. The study aimed to test whether cataloging public T cell receptors could reveal signatures of past pathogen exposure. The study used immunosequencing to profile the T cell repertoires of 600 to 850 subjects and linked those repertoires to cytomegalovirus serostatus. Besides the first cohort of some 670 subjects, a separate validation cohort made up of about 120 different subjects was used. To predict cytomegalovirus infection status, the study combined high-throughput TCR immunosequencing, statistical association of individual TCRs with disease status, and machine learning. In a later analysis, previously published TCR beta repertoires from several hundred donors were re-analyzed and high-resolution HLA genotyping was added so that TCR occurrence patterns could be studied. Rather than using new phenotypic data, the later analysis identified candidate immune exposures from TCR beta sequences and from how often those sequences occurred across donors. In an earlier analysis of roughly 540 of the donors, high-throughput TCR beta sequencing was used to judge whether each TCR beta V gene segment behaved as functional or pseudogenic. Donor age, sex, ethnicity and CMV serostatus were collected together with the repertoire data. A later genetic analysis used genome-wide SNP genotypes for about 65% of the roughly 700 donors, treating that subset as a discovery cohort. All discovery cohort repertoires had been generated on a single sequencing platform. Both class I and class II loci were covered by HLA typing, at four-digit resolution. The number of typed donors differed by locus: roughly 629-640 for A, B, C, DRB1 and DQB1; roughly 510 for DQA1; approximately 600 for DPA1; and around 470 for DPB1. Because of strong linkage in the cohort, 5 or 6 DR-DQ haplotypes were treated as single units for association and clustering. Among 300 to 450 genotyped donors of the cohort, an average of approximately 230,000 unique TCR beta nucleotide sequences were sequenced per donor, about a sixth of them non-productive.

The germline V gene (reference sequence) supplies CDR1 SEHNR and CDR2 FQNEAQ. Measured from the cysteine to the phenylalanine, the CDR3 is 16 residues long. The kept DNA is CDR3 alone, 48 bases in frame from the first base. V trim: 4 bases; J trim: 5 bases; unmatched bases: 9. The cohort was made up of roughly 670 healthy bone marrow donors. At the time of sampling, every cohort member was nominally healthy, though immune exposures that went unrecorded were likely present. The donor was CMV seronegative and was included in the group of about 350 seronegative cohort members. A peripheral blood sample was collected from each donor, and TCR beta sequencing was performed on peripheral blood mononuclear cells. The Qiagen DNeasy Blood Extraction Kit was used to extract genomic DNA from the blood cell samples. Overall results and qualifications from the work: A later analysis found that most CMV-associated TCR beta chains appeared HLA-restricted, with HLA associations seemingly driven largely by CMV exposure. A group of highly shared sequence variants was considered likely to be a technical artifact of the sequencing pipeline. When HLA alleles, especially DR and DQ, strongly co-occurred, TCR associations were difficult to assign to individual alleles. For the cohort, immune exposure information was limited to CMV serostatus. The cohort was sequenced for TCR beta chains only, and without alpha or paired-chain data the features that could be detected were limited. Some IMGT-functional V segments, including TRBV6-2 and TRBV6-3, could not be distinguished by the 87-base-pair reads and were therefore excluded. A few of the identified cytomegalovirus-associated TCR beta chains were confirmed in vitro to be specific for cytomegalovirus antigens. HLA typing was unavailable for some donors at each locus, so association tests used only the typed subset. In an earlier analysis of more than 500 of the donors, most TCR beta V segments appeared in productive rearrangements about 90% or about 30% of the time, broadly matching IMGT annotations. An association between a missense DCLRE1C variant and V-gene and J-gene trimming of TCR beta chains was found in a later genetic analysis and replicated in an independent cohort. At a false discovery rate of 0.05, a later analysis linked about 16,000 TCR beta sequences to specific HLA alleles. The classifier was reported to diagnose cytomegalovirus status with high specificity and sensitivity in both the original and validation cohorts. Linkage disequilibrium might explain the correlated functional status among segregating V segments, but an unknown experimental factor could not be ruled out. In a later genetic analysis, fewer N-insertions in productive TCRs were reported among donors in an Asian-associated ancestry cluster than the roughly 710-donor mean. A further reported finding was that TCR beta sequences accurately predicted the HLA-A and HLA-B alleles for most subjects in the first cohort. Across donors, most TCR sequences were observed very rarely, whereas some public TCRs were present in many individuals. The authors suggested that the approach could potentially be generalized to other disease states and immunological phenotypes. Sequencing depth was assumed to be roughly uniform across donors in the presence/absence analyses, though that assumption may not hold. A total of fewer than 200 TCR beta chains were listed by the study as associated with cytomegalovirus. In a later analysis, HLA-associated TCR beta chains were found to be more clonally expanded and to have lower generation probabilities than equally common non-associated chains. Several of the top co-occurrence clusters appeared to be linked to parvovirus B19, influenza, CMV and Epstein-Barr virus, according to a later analysis. According to a later analysis, TCR association rates differed among HLA loci, with DRB1 alleles showing the most associated TCRs and HLA-C alleles showing the fewest. The earlier analysis of 450 to 700 of the donors excluded some 15 rarely observed V segments, including chromosome 9 orphons, because counts were too low.

The receptor was isolated from a woman aged 18-29 years in good health and CMV-seronegative. Sequencing used PBMCs. This receptor chain uses TRBV7-9 and TRBJ1-2; TRBD1 lines up with 11 middle nucleotides. The CDR3 reads CASSSDLDRGRYGYTF. The DNA reads as follows: TGTGCCAGCAGCTCTGACCTGGACAGGGGGCGTTATGGCTACACCTTC. The entire variable domain, with the stretches around the CDR3 drawn from the reference TRBV7-9 and TRBJ1-2 proteins, is DTGVSQNPRHKITKRGQNVTFRCDPISEHNRLYWYRQTLGQGPEFLTYFQNEAQLEKSRLLSDRFSAERPKGSFSTLEIQRTEQGDSAMYLCASSSDLDRGRYGYTFGSGTRLTVV.